The rows below give T cell receptor beta chains drawn from one sample of a study of cytomegalovirus exposure and HLA in healthy donors. Measured with immunoSEQ multiplex PCR; TCRdb has only the in-frame clones, and not every one. The sample contains about 190,000 clones, about 82% of which appear only once. The sample comprised PBMCs. The receptor source for this set is a woman younger than 35 in good health and CMV-seronegative. Both conserved end residues are part of each CDR3. The order of the fields is V gene, J gene, CDR3 protein.

TRBV5-4,TRBJ2-3,CASSLVSSTDTQYF
TRBV5-4,TRBJ2-7,CASSLVAGGAYEQYF
TRBV7-3,TRBJ2-1,CASSSRSTTYNEQFF
TRBV29-1,TRBJ1-2,CSVDSGPPNYGYTF
TRBV5-6,TRBJ1-1,CASERLTGRFGTEAFF
TRBV6-5,TRBJ2-7,CASGGHQSYEQYF
TRBV5-1,TRBJ2-5,CASSLPIGTGQETQYF
TRBV10-2,TRBJ1-4,CASSENRADEKLFF
TRBV6-1,TRBJ1-5,CASRGDRGNQPQHF
TRBV27,TRBJ1-1,CASSLSILRRGSWEDTEAFF
TRBV6-5,TRBJ2-7,CASTRLAGPYEQYF
TRBV6-1,TRBJ2-7,CASSEKQGTEQYF
TRBV30,TRBJ2-4,CAWSHHGSLENIQYF
TRBV5-8,TRBJ2-7,CASSPLERGKDYEQYF
TRBV5-4,TRBJ1-2,CASSLWGVRGYTF
TRBV6-1,TRBJ2-2,CASRQGIYTGELFF
TRBV11-2,TRBJ2-1,CASSFQSGVINEQFF
TRBV5-1,TRBJ1-1,CASSLVTTGLGEAFF
TRBV4-1,TRBJ1-6,CASSQGQGFYNSPLHF
TRBV6-5,TRBJ2-7,CASSSTSGGYEQYF
TRBV19,TRBJ2-3,CASSPTRPRTSTDTQYF
TRBV6-5,TRBJ1-4,CASSPGTGRNEKLFF
TRBV14,TRBJ2-7,CASSLTTATPPEQYF
TRBV15,TRBJ1-4,CATSRDRRRGNEKLFF
TRBV5-4,TRBJ2-3,CATRDNTDTQYF
TRBV7-6,TRBJ2-5,CASSLGSGVETQYF